The T cell receptor beta chain under discussion was sequenced for a study of CD8+ T cells in alopecia areata. Germline loops: CDR1 SNHLY, CDR2 FYNNEI. Trimming left V 3 bases short and J 1 base short, with 12 bases between. The CDR3 extends over 15 amino acids. Extracted RNA was reverse transcribed into cDNA, the sequencing template. Repertoires were generated with immunoSEQ multiplex PCR, while TCRdb's copy carries only in-frame clones and drops some. The sample yields about 110,000 clones, roughly 60% seen once. This TCR was recovered from a human donor in good health. The genes are TRBV2 and TRBJ1-2; D gene uncertain. The sequenced sample consisted of CD8+ T cells sorted from blood. CDR3: CASSDHWADNYGYTF. Here the CDR3 DNA reads TGTGCCAGCAGTGATCACTGGGCAGATAACTATGGCTACACCTTC.